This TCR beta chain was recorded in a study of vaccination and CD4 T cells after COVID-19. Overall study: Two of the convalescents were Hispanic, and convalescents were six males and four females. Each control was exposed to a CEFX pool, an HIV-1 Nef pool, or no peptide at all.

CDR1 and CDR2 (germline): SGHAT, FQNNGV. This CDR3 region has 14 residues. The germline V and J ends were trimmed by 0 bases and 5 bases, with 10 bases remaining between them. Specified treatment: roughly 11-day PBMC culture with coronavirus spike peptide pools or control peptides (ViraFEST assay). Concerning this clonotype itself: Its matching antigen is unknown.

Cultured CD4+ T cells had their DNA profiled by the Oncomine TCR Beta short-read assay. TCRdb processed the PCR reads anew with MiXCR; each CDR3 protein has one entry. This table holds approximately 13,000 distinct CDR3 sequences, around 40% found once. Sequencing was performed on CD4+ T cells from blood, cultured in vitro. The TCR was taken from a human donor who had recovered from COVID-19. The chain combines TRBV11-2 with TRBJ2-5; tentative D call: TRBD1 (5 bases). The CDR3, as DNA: TGTGCCAGCAGCTTAGATCGGGCAGGGGAGACCCAGTACTTC. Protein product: CASSLDRAGETQYF.